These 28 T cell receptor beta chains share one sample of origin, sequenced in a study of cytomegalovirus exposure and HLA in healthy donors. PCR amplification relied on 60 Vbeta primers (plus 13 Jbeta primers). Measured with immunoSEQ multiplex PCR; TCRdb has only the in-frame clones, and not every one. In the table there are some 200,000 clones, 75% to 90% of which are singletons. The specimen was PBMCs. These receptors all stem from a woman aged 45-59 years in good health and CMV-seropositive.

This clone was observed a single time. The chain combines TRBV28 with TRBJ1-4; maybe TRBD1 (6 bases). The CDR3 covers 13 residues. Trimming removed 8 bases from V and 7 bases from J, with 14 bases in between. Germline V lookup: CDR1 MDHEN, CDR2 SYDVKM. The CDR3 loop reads CASGAGVIEKLFF. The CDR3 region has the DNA TGTGCCAGCGGGGCAGGGGTCATTGAAAAACTGTTTTTT.

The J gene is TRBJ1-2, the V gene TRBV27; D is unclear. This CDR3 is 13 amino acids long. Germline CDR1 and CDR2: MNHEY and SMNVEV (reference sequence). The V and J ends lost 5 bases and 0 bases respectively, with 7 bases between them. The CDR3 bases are TGTGCCAGCAGTGTCCCAGCTAACTATGGCTACACCTTC. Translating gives CASSVPANYGYTF.

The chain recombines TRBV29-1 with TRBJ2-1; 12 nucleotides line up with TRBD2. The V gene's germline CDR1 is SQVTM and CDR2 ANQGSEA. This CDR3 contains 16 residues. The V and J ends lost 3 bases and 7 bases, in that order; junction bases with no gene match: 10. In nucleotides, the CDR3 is TGCAGCGTTGATTCTAGCGGGAGGGCCGGGGGAAATGAGCAGTTCTTC. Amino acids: CSVDSSGRAGGNEQFF.

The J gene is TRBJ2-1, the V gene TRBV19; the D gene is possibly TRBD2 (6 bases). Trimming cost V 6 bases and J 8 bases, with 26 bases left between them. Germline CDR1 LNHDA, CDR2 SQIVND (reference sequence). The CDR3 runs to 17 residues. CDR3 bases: TGTGCCAGTAGCCCCCCGGGACTCGGGCATACTCTTGATGAGCAGTTCTTC. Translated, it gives CASSPPGLGHTLDEQFF. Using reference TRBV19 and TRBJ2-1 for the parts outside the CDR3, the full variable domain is DGGITQSPKYLFRKEGQNVTLSCEQNLNHDAMYWYRQDPGQGLRLIYYSQIVNDFQKGDIAEGYSVSREKKESFPLTVTSAQKNPTAFYLCASSPPGLGHTLDEQFFGPGTRLTVL.

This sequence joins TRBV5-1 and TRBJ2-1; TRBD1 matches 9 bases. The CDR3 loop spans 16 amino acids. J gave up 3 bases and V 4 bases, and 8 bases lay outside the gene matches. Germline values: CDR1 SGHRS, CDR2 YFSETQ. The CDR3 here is CASSLSRDRVYNEQFF. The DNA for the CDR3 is TGCGCCAGCAGCCTTAGTCGGGACAGGGTCTACAATGAGCAGTTCTTC.

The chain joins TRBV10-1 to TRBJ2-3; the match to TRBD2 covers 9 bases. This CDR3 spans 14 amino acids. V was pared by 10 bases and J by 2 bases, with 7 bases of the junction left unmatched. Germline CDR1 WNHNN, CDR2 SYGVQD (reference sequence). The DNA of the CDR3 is TGCGCCACCGAAGCGGGGGGCTCCACAGATACGCAGTATTTT. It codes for CATEAGGSTDTQYF.

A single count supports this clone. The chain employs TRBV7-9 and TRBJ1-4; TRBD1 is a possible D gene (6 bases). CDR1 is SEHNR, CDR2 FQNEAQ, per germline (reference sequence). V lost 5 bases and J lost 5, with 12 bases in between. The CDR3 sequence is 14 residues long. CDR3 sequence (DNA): TGTGCCAGCAGCCCATACAGGGAGAATGAAAAACTGTTTTTT. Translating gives CASSPYRENEKLFF.

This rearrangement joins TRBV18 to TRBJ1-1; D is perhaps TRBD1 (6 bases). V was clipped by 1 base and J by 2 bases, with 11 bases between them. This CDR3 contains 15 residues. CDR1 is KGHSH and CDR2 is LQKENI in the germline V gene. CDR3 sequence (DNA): TGTGCCAGCTCACCACGCCCAGGGGACAACACTGAAGCTTTCTTT. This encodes CASSPRPGDNTEAFF. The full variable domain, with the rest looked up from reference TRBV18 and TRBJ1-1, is NAGVMQNPRHLVRRRGQEARLRCSPMKGHSHVYWYRQLPEEGLKFMVYLQKENIIDESGMPKERFSAEFPKEGPSILRIQQVVRGDSAAYFCASSPRPGDNTEAFFGQGTRLTVV.

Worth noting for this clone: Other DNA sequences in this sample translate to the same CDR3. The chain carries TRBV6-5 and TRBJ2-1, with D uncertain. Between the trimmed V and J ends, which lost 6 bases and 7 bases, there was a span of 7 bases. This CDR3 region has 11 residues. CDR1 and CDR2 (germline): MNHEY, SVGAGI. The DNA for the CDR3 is TGTGCCAGCAGCCTCTTGAATGAGCAGTTCTTC. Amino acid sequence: CASSLLNEQFF.

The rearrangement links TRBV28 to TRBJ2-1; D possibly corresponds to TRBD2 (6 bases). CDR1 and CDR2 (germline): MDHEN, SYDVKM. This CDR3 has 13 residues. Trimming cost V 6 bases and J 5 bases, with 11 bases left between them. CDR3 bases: TGTGCCAGCAGGGTGGGACTCCACAATGAGCAGTTCTTC. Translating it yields CASRVGLHNEQFF. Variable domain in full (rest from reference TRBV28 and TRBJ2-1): DVKVTQSSRYLVKRTGEKVFLECVQDMDHENMFWYRQDPGLGLRLIYFSYDVKMKEKGDIPEGYSVSREKKERFSLILESASTNQTSMYLCASRVGLHNEQFFGPGTRLTVL.

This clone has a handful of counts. CDR3 region: CSVTGGRNQPQHF. The CDR3 DNA follows: TGCAGCGTTACAGGGGGTCGCAATCAGCCCCAGCATTTT. The J gene is TRBJ1-5, the V gene TRBV29-1, with 8 bases fitting TRBD1. V lost 5 bases, J lost 2 bases, and 2 bases stayed unmatched. This CDR3 region has 13 residues. Germline CDR1 is SQVTM and CDR2 is ANQGSEA.

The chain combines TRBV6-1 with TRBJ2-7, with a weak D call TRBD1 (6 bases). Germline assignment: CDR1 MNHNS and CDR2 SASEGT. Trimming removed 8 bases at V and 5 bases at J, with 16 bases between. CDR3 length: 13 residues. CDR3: CASHGTFQDEQYF. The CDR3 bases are TGTGCCAGCCATGGGACATTCCAGGACGAGCAGTACTTC.

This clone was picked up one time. CDR3 residues: CASSLEWAGTTYFGYEQYF. CDR3 DNA sequence: TGTGCCAGCAGCTTGGAATGGGCCGGGACTACTTACTTTGGATACGAGCAGTACTTC. The chain recombines TRBV5-5 with TRBJ2-7; TRBD2 matches 7 bases. CDR3 length: 19 residues. Germline loops: CDR1 SGHKS, CDR2 YYEKEE (reference sequence). V shed 0 bases, J shed 4 bases, and the junction held 19 bases outside the gene matches.

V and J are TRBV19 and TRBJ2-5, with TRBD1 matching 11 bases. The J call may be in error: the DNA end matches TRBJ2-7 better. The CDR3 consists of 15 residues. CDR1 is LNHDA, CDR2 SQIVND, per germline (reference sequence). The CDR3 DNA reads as TGTGCCAGTAGTGCCGGGACAGGGGGTCCCTACGAGCAGTACTTC. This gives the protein CASSAGTGGPYEQYF.

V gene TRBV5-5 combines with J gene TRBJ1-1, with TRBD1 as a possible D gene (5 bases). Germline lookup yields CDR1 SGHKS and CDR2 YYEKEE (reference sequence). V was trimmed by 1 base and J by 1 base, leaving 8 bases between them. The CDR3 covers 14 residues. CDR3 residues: CASSLWQGNTEAFF. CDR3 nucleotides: TGTGCCAGCAGCTTGTGGCAGGGGAACACTGAAGCTTTCTTT.

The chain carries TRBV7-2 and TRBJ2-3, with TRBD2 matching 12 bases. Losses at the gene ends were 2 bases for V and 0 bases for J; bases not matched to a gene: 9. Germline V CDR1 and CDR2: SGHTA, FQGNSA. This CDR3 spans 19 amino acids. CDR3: CASSLRPSGGDPSTDTQYF. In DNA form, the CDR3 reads TGTGCCAGCAGCTTAAGGCCTAGCGGGGGGGATCCGAGCACAGATACGCAGTATTTT. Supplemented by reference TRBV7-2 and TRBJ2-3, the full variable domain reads GAGVSQSPSNKVTEKGKDVELRCDPISGHTALYWYRQSLGQGLEFLIYFQGNSAPDKSGLPSDRFSAERTGGSVSTLTIQRTQQEDSAVYLCASSLRPSGGDPSTDTQYFGPGTRLTVL.

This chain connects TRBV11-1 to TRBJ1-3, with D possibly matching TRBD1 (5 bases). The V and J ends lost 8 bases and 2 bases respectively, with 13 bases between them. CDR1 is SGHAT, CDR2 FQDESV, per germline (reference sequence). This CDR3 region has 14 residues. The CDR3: CASAETGAGNTIYF. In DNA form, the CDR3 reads TGTGCCAGCGCCGAAACGGGGGCTGGAAACACCATATATTTT.

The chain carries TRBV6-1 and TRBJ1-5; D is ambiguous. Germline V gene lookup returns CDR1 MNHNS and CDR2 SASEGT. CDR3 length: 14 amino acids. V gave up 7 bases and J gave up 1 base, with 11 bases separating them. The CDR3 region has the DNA TGTGCCAGCACCGGAGGGTGGAGCAATCAGCCCCAGCATTTT. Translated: CASTGGWSNQPQHF.

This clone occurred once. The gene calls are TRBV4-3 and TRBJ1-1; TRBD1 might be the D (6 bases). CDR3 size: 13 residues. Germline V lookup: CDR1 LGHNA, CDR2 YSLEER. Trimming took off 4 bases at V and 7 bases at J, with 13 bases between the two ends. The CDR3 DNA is TGCGCCAGCAGCCGGCGGGGGGCAGGTGAAGCTTTCTTT. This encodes CASSRRGAGEAFF.

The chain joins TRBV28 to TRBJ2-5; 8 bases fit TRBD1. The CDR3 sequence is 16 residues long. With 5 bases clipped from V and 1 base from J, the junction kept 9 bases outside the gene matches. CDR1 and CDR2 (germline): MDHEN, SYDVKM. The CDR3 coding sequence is TGTGCCAGCAGTCCCCTCGGACAGGGTGCCCAAGAGACCCAGTACTTC. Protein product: CASSPLGQGAQETQYF.

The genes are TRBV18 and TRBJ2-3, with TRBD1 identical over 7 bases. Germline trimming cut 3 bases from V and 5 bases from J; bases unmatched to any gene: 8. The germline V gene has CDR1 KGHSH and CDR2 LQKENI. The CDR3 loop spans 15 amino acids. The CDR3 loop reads CASSPPGTVLDTQYF. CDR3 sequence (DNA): TGTGCCAGCTCACCCCCCGGGACAGTGTTAGATACGCAGTATTTT.

CDR3 DNA: TGTGCCAGCTCACCCCAAGCCGGCGGGAGACTCTACGAGCAGTACTTC. It is translated as CASSPQAGGRLYEQYF. The chain links TRBV18 to TRBJ2-7; TRBD2 agrees at 7 bases. Germline V gene lookup returns CDR1 KGHSH and CDR2 LQKENI. V shed 3 bases, J shed 3 bases, and the junction held 11 bases outside the gene matches. This CDR3 spans 16 amino acids.

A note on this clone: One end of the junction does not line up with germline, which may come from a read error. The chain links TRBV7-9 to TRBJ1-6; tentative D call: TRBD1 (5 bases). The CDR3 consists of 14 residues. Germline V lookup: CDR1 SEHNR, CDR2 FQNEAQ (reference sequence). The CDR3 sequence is CSSSPGTDNSPLHF. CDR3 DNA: TGTTCCAGCAGCCCCGGGACTGATAATTCACCCCTCCACTTT.

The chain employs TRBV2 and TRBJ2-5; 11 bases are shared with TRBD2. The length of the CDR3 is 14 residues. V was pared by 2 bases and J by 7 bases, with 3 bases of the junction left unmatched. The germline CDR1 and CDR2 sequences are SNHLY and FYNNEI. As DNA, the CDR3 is TGTGCCAGCAGTGAAAGAGGACTAGCGGGGACCCAGTACTTC. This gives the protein CASSERGLAGTQYF.

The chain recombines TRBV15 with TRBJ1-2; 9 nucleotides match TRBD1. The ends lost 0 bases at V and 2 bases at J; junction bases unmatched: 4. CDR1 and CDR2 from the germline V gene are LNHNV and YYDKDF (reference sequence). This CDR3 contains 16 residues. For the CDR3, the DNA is TGTGCCACCAGCAGAGAAGGGACAGGGAAAAACTATGGCTACACCTTC. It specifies CATSREGTGKNYGYTF.

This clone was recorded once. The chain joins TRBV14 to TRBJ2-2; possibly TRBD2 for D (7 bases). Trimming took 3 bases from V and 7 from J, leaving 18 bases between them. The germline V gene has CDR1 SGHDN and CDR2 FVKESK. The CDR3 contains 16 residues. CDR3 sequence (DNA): TGTGCCAGCAGCCAGCGGGGGCCGGGCTCCGGCGGGGAGCTGTTTTTT. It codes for CASSQRGPGSGGELFF.

The CDR3, as DNA: TGTGCCAGCAGTACGAGGGAGGTAGGGTATACGCAGTATTTT. The encoded protein is CASSTREVGYTQYF. The chain couples TRBV6-5 to TRBJ2-3; possible D gene TRBD2, 6 bases. The CDR3 is 14 amino acids. Trimming removed 5 bases at V and 7 bases at J, with 16 bases between. Germline CDR1 MNHEY, CDR2 SVGAGI.

The CDR3: CASRGDKGNQPQHF. The CDR3 DNA is TGTGCCAGTAGAGGGGACAAGGGCAATCAGCCCCAGCATTTT. The chain carries TRBV19 and TRBJ1-5; a possible D gene is TRBD1 (6 bases). Germline lookup yields CDR1 LNHDA and CDR2 SQIVND (reference sequence). The V gene lost 6 bases and the J gene lost 2 bases, with 11 bases spanning the gap. The CDR3 runs 14 residues.